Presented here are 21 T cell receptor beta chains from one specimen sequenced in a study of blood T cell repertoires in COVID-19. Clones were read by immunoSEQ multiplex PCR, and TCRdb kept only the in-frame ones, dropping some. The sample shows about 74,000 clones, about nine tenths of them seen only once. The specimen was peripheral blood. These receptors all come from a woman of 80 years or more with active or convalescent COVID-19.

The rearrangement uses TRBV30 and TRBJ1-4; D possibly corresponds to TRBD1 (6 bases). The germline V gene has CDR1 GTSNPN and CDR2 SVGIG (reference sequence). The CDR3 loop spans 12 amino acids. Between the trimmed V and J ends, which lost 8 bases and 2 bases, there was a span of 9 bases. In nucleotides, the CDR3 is TGTGCCCTTGGACAGACTAATGAAAAACTGTTTTTT. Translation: CALGQTNEKLFF.

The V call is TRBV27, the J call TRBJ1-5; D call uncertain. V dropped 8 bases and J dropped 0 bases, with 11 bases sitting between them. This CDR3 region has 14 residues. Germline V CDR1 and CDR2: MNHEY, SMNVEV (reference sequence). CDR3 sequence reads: CASAAWNSNQPQHF. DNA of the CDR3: TGTGCCAGCGCGGCGTGGAATAGCAATCAGCCCCAGCATTTT.

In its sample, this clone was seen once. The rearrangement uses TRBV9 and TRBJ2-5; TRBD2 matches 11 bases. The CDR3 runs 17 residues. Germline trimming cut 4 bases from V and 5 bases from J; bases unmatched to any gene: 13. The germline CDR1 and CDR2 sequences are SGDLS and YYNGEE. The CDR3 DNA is TGTGCCAGCAGCCCGGGAGCCCTAGCGGGGGGCGGTGAGACCCAGTACTTC. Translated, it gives CASSPGALAGGGETQYF.

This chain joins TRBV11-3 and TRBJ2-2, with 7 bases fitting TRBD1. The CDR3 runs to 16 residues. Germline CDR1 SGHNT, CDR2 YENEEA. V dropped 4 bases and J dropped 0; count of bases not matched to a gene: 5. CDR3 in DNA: TGTGCCAGCAGCTGGGGACAGAGAACGAACACCGGGGAGCTGTTTTTT. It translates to CASSWGQRTNTGELFF. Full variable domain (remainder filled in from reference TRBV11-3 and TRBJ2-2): EAGVVQSPRYKIIEKKQPVAFWCNPISGHNTLYWYLQNLGQGPELLIRYENEEAVDDSQLPKDRFSAERLKGVDSTLKIQPAELGDSAVYLCASSWGQRTNTGELFFGEGSRLTVL.

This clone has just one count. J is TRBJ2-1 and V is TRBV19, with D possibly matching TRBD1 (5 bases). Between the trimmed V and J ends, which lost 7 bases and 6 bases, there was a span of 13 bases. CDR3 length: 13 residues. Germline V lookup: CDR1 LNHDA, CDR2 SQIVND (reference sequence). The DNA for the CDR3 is TGTGCCAGTACCATGGGGCTCTCCAATGAGCAGTTCTTC. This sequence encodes CASTMGLSNEQFF.

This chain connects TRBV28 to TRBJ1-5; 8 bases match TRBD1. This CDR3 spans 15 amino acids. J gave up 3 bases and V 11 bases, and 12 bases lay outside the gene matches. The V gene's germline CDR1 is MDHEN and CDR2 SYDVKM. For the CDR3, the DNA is TGTGCCGGATCAGACGGACAGGGCCCCAATCAGCCCCAGCATTTT. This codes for CAGSDGQGPNQPQHF.

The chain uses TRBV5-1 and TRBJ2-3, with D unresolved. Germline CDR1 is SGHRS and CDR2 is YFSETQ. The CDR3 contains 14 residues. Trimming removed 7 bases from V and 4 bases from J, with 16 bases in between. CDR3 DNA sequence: TGCGCCAGCCGTAGTTCGGGTGGCGCAGATACGCAGTATTTT. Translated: CASRSSGGADTQYF.

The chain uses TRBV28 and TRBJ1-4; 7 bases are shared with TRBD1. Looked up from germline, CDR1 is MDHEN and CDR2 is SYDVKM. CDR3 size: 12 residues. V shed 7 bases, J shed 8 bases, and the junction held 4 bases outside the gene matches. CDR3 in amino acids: CASNRGGEKLFF. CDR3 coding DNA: TGTGCCAGCAACAGAGGGGGCGAAAAACTGTTTTTT.

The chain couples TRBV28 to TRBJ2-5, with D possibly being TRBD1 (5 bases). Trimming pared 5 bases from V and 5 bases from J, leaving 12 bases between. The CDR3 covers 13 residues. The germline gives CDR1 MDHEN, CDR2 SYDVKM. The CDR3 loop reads CASSPRASETQYF. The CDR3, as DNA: TGTGCCAGCAGTCCCAGGGCTTCGGAGACCCAGTACTTC.

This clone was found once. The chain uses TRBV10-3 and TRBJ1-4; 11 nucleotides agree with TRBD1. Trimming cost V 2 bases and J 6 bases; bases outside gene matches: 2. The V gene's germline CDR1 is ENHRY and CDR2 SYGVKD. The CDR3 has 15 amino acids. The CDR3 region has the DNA TGTGCCATCAGTGAGCGGGGACAGGGGGATGAAAAACTGTTTTTT. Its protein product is CAISERGQGDEKLFF.

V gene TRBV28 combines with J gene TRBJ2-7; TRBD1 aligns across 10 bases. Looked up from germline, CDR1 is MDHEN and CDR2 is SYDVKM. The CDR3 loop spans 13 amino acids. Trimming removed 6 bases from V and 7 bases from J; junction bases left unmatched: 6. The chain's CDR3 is CASRGGQGREQYF. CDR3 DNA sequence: TGTGCCAGCAGAGGGGGACAGGGGAGGGAGCAGTACTTC.

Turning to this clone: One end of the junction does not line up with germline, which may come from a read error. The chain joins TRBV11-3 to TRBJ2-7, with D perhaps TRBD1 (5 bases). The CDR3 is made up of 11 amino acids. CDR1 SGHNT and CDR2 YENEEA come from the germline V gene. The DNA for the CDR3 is TGTGCCAGCAGCTTAGGGACAACCTTACACTTC. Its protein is CASSLGTTLHF.

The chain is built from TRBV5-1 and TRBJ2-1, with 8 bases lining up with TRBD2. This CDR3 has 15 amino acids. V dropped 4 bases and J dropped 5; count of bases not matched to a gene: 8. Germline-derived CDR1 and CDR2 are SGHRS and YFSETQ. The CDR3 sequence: CASSPLAGGDNEQFF. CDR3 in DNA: TGCGCCAGCAGCCCGCTCGCGGGGGGCGACAATGAGCAGTTCTTC.

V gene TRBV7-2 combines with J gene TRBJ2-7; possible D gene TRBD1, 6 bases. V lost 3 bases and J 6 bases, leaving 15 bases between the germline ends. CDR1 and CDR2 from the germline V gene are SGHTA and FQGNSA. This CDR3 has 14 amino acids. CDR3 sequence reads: CASSFDRGRGEQYF. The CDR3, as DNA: TGTGCCAGCAGCTTTGATCGCGGCAGGGGCGAGCAGTACTTC. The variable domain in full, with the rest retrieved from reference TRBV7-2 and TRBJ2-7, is GAGVSQSPSNKVTEKGKDVELRCDPISGHTALYWYRQSLGQGLEFLIYFQGNSAPDKSGLPSDRFSAERTGGSVSTLTIQRTQQEDSAVYLCASSFDRGRGEQYFGPGTRLTVT.

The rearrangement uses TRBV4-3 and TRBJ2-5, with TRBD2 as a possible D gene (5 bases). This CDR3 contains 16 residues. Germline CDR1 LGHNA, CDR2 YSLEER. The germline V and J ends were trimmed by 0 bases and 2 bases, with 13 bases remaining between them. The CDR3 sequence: CASSQDLGRGQETQYF. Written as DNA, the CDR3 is TGCGCCAGCAGCCAAGACCTGGGTCGGGGTCAAGAGACCCAGTACTTC.

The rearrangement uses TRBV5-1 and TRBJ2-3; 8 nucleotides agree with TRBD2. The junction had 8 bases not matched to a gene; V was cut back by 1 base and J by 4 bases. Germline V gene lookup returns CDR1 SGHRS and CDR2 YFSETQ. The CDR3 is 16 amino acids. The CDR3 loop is CASSLLGGGRPDTQYF. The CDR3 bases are TGCGCCAGCAGCTTGTTGGGCGGGGGGAGACCAGATACGCAGTATTTT.

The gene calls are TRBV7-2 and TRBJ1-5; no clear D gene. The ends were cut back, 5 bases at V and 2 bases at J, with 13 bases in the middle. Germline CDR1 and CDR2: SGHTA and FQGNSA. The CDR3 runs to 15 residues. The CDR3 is CASSPFPGGNQPQHF. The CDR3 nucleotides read TGTGCCAGCAGCCCATTCCCAGGTGGCAATCAGCCCCAGCATTTT.

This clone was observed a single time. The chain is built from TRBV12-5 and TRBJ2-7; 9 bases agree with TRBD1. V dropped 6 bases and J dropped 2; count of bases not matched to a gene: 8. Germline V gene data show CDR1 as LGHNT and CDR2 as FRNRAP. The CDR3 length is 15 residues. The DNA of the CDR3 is TGTGCTAGTGGAATCCGGGACAGGGATCCCTACGAGCAGTACTTC. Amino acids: CASGIRDRDPYEQYF.

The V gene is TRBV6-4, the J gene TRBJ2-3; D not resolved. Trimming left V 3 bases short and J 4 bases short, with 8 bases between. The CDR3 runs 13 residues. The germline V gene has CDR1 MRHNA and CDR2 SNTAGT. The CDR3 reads CASSEDDSDTQYF. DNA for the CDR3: TGTGCCAGCAGTGAGGATGACTCAGATACGCAGTATTTT.

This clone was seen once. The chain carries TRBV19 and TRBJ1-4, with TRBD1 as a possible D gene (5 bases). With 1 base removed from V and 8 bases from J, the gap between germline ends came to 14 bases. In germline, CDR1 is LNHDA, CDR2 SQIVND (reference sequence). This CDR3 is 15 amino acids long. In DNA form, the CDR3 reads TGTGCCAGTAGTATAGCGTGGGGGGAGGCCGAAAAACTGTTTTTT. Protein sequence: CASSIAWGEAEKLFF.

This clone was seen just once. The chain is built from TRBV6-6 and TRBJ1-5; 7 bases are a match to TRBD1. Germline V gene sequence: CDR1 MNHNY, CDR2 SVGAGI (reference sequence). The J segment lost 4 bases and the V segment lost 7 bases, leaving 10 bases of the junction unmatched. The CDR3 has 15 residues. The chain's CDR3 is CASKGADRENQPQHF. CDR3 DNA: TGTGCCAGCAAAGGTGCAGACAGGGAGAATCAGCCCCAGCATTTT.